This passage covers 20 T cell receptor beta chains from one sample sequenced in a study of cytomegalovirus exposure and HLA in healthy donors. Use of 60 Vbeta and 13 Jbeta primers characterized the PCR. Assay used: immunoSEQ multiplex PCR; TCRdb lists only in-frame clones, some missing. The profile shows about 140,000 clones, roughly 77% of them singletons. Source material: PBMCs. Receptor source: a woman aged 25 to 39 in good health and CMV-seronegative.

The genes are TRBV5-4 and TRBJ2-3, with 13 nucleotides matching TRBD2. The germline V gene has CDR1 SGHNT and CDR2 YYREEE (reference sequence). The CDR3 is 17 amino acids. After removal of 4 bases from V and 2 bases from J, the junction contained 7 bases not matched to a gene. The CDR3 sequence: CASSLAGTSGITDTQYF. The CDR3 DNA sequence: TGTGCCAGCAGCCTGGCAGGGACTAGCGGGATCACAGATACGCAGTATTTT.

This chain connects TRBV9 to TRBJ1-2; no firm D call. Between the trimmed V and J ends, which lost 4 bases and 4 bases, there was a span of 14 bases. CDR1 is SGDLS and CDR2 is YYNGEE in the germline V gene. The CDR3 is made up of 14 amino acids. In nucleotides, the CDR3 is TGTGCCAGCAGCTTCGGACCGGCGGGCTATGGCTACACCTTC. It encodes CASSFGPAGYGYTF.

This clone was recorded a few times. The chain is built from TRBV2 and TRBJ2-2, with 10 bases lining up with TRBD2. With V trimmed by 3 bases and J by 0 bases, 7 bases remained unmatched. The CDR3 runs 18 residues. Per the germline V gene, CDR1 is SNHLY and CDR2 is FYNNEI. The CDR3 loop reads CASSDPVAGGPNTGELFF. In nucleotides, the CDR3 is TGTGCCAGCAGTGACCCGGTAGCGGGAGGCCCGAACACCGGGGAGCTGTTTTTT.

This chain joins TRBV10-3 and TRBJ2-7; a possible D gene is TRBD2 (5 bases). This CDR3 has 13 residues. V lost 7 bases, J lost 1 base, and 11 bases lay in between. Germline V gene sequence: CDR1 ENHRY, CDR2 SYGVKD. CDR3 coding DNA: TGTGCCATCAAAGGAGCGGCGTCCTACGAGCAGTACTTC. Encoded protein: CAIKGAASYEQYF.

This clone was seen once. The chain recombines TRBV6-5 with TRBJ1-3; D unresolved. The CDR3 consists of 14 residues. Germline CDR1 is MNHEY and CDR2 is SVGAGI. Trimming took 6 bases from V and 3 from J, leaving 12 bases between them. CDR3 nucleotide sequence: TGTGCCAGCAGGAGAGGGCCTCGTGGAAACACCATATATTTT. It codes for CASRRGPRGNTIYF.

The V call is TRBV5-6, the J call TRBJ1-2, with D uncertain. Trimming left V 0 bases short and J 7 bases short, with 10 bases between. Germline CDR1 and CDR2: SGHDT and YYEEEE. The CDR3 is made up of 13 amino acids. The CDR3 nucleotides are TGTGCCAGCAGCTTGGGACACCTCTTTGGCTACACCTTC. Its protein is CASSLGHLFGYTF.

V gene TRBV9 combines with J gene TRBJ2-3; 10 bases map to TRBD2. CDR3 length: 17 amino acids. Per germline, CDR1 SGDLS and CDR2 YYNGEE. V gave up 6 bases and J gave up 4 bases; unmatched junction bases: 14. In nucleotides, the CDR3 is TGTGCCAGCACGCTATCCACTAGCGGGGCGGGATCAGATACGCAGTATTTT. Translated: CASTLSTSGAGSDTQYF.

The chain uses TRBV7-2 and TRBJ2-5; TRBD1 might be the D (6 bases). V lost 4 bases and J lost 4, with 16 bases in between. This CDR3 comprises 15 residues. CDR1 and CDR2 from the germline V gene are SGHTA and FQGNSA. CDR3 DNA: TGTGCCAGCAGCTGGGTGGGTACAGGGTCAGAGACCCAGTACTTC. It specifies CASSWVGTGSETQYF.

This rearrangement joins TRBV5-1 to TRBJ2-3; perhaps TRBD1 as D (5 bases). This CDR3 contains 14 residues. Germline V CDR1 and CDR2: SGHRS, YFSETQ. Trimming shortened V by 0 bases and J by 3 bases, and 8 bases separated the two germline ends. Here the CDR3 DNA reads TGCGCCAGCAGCTTGGTCGCAGGGACAGATACGCAGTATTTT. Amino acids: CASSLVAGTDTQYF.

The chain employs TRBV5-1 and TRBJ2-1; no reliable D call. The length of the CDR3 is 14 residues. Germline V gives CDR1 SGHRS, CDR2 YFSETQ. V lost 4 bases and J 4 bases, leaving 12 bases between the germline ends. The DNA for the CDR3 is TGCGCCAGCAGCCCGGGTGATGAGTACAATGAGCAGTTCTTC. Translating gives CASSPGDEYNEQFF.

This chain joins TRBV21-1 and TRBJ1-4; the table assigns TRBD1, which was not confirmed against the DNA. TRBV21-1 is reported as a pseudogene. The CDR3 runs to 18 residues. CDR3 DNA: TGTGCCAGCAGCAAGCCACGACAGACATCGGCAACTAATGAAAAACTGTTTTTT. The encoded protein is CASSKPRQTSATNEKLFF.

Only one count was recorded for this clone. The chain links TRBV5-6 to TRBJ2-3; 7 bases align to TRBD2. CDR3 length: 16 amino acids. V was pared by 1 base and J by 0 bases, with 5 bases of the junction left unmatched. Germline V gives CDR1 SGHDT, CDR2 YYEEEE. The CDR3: CASSLRGVVSTDTQYF. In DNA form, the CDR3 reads TGTGCCAGCAGCTTGCGGGGGGTTGTTAGCACAGATACGCAGTATTTT.

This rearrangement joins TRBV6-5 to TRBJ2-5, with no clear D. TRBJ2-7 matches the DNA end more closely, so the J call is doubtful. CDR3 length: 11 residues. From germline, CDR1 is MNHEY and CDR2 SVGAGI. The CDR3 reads CASSSTYEQYF. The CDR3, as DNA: TGTGCCAGCAGTTCAACCTACGAGCAGTACTTC.

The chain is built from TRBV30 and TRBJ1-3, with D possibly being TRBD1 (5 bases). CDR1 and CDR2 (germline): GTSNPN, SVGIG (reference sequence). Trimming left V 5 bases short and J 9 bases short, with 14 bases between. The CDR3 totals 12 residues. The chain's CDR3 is CAWGAGPGTIYF. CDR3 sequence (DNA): TGTGCCTGGGGGGCAGGACCTGGCACCATATATTTT.

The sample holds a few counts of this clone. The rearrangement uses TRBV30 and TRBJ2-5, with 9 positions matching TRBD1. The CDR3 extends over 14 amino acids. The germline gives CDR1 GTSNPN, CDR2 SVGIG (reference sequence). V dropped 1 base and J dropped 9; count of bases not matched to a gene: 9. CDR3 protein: CAWSGGTGLKAQYF. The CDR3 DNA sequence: TGTGCCTGGAGTGGGGGGACAGGGTTAAAGGCCCAGTACTTC.

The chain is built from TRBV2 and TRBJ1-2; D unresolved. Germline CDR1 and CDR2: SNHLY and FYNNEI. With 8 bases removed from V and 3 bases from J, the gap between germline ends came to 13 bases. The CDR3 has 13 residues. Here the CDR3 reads CASDRGNHYGYTF. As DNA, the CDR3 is TGTGCCAGCGATCGCGGGAACCACTATGGCTACACCTTC.

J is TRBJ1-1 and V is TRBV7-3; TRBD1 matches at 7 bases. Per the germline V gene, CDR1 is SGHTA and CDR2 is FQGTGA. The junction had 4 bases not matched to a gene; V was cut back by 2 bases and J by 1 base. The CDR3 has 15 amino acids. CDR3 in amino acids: CASSLFPGGNTEAFF. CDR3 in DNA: TGTGCCAGCAGCTTATTCCCAGGGGGGAACACTGAAGCTTTCTTT.

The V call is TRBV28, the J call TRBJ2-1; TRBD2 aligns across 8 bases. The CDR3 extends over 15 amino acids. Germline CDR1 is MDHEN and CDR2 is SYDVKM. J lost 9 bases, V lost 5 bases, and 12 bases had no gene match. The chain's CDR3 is CASSLPGGGFREQFF. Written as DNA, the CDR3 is TGTGCCAGCAGTCTCCCGGGCGGGGGGTTTCGTGAGCAGTTCTTC.

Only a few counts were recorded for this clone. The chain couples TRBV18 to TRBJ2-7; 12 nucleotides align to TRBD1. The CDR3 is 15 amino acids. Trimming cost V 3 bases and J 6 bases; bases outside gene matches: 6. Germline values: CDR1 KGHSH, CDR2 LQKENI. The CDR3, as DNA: TGTGCCAGCTCACCCGTAGGGACAGGGGGCCTCGAGCAGTACTTC. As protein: CASSPVGTGGLEQYF.

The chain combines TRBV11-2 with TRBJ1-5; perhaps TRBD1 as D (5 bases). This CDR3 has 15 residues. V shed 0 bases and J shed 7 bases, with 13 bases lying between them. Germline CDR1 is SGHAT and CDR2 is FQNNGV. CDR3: CASSLDGAYGQPQHF. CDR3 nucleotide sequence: TGTGCCAGCAGCTTAGATGGGGCGTACGGGCAGCCCCAGCATTTT. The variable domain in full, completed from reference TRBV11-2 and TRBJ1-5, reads EAGVAQSPRYKIIEKRQSVAFWCNPISGHATLYWYQQILGQGPKLLIQFQNNGVVDDSQLPKDRFSAERLKGVDSTLKIQPAKLEDSAVYLCASSLDGAYGQPQHFGDGTRLSIL.